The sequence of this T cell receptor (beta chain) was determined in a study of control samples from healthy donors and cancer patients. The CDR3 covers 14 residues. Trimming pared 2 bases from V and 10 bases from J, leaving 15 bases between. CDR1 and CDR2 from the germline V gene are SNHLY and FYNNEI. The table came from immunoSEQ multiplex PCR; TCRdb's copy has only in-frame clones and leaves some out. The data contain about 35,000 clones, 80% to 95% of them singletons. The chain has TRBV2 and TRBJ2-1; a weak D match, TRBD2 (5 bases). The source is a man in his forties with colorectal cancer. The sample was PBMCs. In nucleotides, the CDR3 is TGTGCCAGCAGTGAATGGTTCTGGGCGGGCGAGCAGTTCTTC. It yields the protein CASSEWFWAGEQFF. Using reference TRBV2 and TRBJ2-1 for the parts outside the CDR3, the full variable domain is EPEVTQTPSHQVTQMGQEVILRCVPISNHLYFYWYRQILGQKVEFLVSFYNNEISEKSEIFDDQFSVERPDGSNFTLKIRSTKLEDSAMYFCASSEWFWAGEQFFGPGTRLTVL.